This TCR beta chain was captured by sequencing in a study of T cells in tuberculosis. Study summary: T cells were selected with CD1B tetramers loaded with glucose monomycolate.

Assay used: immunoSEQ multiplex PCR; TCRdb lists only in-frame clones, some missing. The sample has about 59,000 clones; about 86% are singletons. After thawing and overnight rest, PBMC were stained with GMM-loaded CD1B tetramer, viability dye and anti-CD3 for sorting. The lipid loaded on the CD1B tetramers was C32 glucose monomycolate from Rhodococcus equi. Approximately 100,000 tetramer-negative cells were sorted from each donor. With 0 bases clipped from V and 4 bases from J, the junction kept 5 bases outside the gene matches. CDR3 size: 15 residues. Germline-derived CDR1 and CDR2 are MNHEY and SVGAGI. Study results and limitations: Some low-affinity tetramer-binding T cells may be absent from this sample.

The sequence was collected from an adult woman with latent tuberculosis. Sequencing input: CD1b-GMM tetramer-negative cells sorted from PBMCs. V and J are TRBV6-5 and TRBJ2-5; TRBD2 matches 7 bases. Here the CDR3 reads CASSYSGGRGETQYF. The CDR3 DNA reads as TGTGCCAGCAGTTACTCTGGCGGGAGAGGAGAGACCCAGTACTTC.